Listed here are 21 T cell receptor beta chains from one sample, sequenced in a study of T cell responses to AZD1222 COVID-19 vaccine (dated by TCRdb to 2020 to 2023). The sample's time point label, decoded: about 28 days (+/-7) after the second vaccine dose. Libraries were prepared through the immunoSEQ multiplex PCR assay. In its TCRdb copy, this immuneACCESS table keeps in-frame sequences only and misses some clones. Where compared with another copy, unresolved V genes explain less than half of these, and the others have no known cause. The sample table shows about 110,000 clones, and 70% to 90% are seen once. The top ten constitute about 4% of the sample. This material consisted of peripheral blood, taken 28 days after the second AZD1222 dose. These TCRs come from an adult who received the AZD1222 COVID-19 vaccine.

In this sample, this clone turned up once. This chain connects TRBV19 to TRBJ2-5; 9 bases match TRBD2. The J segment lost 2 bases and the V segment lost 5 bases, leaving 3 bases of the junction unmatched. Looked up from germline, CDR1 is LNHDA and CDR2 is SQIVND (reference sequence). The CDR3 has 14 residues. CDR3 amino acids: CASSGLAGQETQYF. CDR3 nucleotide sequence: TGTGCCAGTAGTGGGCTAGCGGGGCAAGAGACCCAGTACTTC.

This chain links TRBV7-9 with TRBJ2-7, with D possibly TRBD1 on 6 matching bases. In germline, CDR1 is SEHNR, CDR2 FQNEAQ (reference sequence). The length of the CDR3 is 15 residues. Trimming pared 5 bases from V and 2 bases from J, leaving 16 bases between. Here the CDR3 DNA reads TGTGCCAGCAGCATCGGACAGAGGGCTACCTACGAGCAGTACTTC. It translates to CASSIGQRATYEQYF.

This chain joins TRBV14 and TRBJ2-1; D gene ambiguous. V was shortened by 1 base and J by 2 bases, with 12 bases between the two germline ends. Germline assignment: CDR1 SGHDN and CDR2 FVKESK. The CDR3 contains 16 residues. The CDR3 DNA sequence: TGTGCCAGCAGCCAAGGCTTCTCCCCTCCCTACAATGAGCAGTTCTTC. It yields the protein CASSQGFSPPYNEQFF. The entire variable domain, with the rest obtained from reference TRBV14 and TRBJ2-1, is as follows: EAGVTQFPSHSVIEKGQTVTLRCDPISGHDNLYWYRRVMGKEIKFLLHFVKESKQDESGMPNNRFLAERTGGTYSTLKVQPAELEDSGVYFCASSQGFSPPYNEQFFGPGTRLTVL.

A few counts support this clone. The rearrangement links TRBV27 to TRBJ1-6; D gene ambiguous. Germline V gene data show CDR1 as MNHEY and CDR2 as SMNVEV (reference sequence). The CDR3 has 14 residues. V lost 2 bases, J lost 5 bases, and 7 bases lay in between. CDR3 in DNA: TGTGCCAGCAGTTTAATGGCGGATAATTCACCCCTCCACTTT. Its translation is CASSLMADNSPLHF.

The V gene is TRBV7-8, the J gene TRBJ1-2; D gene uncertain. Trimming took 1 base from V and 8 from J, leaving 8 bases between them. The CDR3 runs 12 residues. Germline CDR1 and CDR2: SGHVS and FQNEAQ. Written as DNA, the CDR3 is TGTGCCAGCAGCTTAGATTTCGGCGGCTACACCTTC. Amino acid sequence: CASSLDFGGYTF.

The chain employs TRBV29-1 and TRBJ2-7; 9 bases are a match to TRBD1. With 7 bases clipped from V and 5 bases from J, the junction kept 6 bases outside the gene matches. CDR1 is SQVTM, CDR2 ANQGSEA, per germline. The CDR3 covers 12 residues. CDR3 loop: CSACRDRDEQYF. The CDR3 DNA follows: TGCAGCGCTTGTCGGGACAGGGACGAGCAGTACTTC.

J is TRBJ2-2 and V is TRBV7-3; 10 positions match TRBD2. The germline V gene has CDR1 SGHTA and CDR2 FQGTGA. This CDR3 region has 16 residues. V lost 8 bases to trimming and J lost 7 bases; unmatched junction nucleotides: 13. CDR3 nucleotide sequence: TGTGCCAGCTCGAAACTAGCGGGAACGCACGGCGGGGAGCTGTTTTTT. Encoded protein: CASSKLAGTHGGELFF.

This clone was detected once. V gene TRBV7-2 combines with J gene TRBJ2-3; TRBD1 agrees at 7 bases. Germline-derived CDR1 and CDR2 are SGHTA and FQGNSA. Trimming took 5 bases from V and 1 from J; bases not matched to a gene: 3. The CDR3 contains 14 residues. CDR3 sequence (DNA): TGTGCCAGCAGCAACAGGGGAGGCACAGATACGCAGTATTTT. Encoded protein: CASSNRGGTDTQYF.

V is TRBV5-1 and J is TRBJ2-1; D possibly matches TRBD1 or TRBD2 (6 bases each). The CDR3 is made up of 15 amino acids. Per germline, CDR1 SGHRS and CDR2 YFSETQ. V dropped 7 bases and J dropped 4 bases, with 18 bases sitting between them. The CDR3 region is CASGPGAPLYNEQFF. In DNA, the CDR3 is TGCGCCAGCGGACCGGGGGCTCCCCTATACAATGAGCAGTTCTTC.

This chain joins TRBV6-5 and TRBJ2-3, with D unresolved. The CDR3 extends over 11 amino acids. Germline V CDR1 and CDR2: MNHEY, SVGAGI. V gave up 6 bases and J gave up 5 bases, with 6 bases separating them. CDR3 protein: CASSYLDTQYF. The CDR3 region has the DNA TGTGCCAGCAGCTACCTAGATACGCAGTATTTT.

The CDR3 region is CASSQALKSGGAPETQYF. CDR3 coding DNA: TGTGCCAGCAGCCAGGCACTGAAGAGCGGGGGGGCTCCGGAGACCCAGTACTTC. The rearrangement uses TRBV4-2 and TRBJ2-5, with TRBD2 matching over 10 bases. The J segment lost 5 bases and the V segment lost 3 bases, leaving 15 bases of the junction unmatched. The CDR3 loop spans 18 amino acids. CDR1 and CDR2 (germline): LGHNA, YNFKEQ.

CDR3: CASSQEAARNTEAFF. The CDR3 region has the DNA TGCGCCAGCAGCCAAGAGGCGGCCCGGAACACTGAAGCTTTCTTT. This chain connects TRBV4-3 to TRBJ1-1, with unresolved D. The CDR3 is 15 residues long. Trimming cost V 0 bases and J 1 base, with 9 bases left between them. Germline CDR1 and CDR2: LGHNA and YSLEER.

The CDR3 DNA follows: TGTGCCAGCTTGCCAAGCAGGGGGAACACTGAAGCTTTCTTT. Translating it yields CASLPSRGNTEAFF. V is TRBV18 and J is TRBJ1-1, with D possibly being TRBD1 (6 bases). This CDR3 spans 14 amino acids. V lost 7 bases and J lost 1, with 13 bases in between. CDR1 KGHSH and CDR2 LQKENI come from the germline V gene.

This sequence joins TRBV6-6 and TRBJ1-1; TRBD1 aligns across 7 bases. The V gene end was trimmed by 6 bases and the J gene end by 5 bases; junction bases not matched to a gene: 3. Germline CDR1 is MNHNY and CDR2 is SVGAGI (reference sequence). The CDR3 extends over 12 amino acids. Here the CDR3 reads CASRNRGTEAFF. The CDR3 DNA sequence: TGTGCCAGCAGAAACAGGGGTACTGAAGCTTTCTTT.

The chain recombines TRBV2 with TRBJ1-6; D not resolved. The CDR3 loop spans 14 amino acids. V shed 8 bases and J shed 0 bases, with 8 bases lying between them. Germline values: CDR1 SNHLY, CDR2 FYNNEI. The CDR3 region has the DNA TGTGCCAGCGGAGAGAGCTCCTATAATTCACCCCTCCACTTT. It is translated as CASGESSYNSPLHF. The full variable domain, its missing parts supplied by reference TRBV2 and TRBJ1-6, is EPEVTQTPSHQVTQMGQEVILRCVPISNHLYFYWYRQILGQKVEFLVSFYNNEISEKSEIFDDQFSVERPDGSNFTLKIRSTKLEDSAMYFCASGESSYNSPLHFGNGTRLTVT.

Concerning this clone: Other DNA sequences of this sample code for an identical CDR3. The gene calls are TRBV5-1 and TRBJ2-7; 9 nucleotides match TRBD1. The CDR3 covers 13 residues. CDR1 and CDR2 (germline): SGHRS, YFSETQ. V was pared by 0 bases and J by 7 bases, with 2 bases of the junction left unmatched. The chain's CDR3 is CASSLGQGGEQYF. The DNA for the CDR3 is TGCGCCAGCAGCTTGGGACAGGGGGGTGAGCAGTACTTC.

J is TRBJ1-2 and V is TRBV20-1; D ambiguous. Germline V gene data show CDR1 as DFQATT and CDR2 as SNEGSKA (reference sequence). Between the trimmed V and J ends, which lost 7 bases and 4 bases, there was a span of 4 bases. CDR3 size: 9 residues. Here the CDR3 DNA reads TGCAGTGGGGGCTATGGCTACACCTTC. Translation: CSGGYGYTF.

CDR3: CASSNWDRGYEQYF. In DNA, the CDR3 is TGTGCCAGTAGTAACTGGGACAGGGGATACGAGCAGTACTTC. The rearrangement joins TRBV19 to TRBJ2-7, with 10 bases that match TRBD1. Germline values: CDR1 LNHDA, CDR2 SQIVND (reference sequence). The CDR3 is 14 residues long. The trim removed 4 bases at V and 4 bases at J, leaving 4 bases unmatched.

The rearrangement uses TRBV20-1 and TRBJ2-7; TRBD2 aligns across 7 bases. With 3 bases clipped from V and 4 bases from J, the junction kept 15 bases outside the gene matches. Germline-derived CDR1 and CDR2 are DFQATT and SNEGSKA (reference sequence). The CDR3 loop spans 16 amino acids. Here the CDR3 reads CSASPLQAGFSYEQYF. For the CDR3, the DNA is TGCAGTGCTAGTCCCCTCCAAGCGGGATTCTCGTACGAGCAGTACTTC.

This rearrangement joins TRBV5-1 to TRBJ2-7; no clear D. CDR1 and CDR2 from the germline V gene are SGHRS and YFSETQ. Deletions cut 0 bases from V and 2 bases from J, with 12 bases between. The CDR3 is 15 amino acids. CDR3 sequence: CASSLDPHSPYEQYF. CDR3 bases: TGCGCCAGCAGCTTGGATCCACATTCACCCTACGAGCAGTACTTC. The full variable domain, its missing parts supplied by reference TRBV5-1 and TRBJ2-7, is KAGVTQTPRYLIKTRGQQVTLSCSPISGHRSVSWYQQTPGQGLQFLFEYFSETQRNKGNFPGRFSGRQFSNSRSEMNVSTLELGDSALYLCASSLDPHSPYEQYFGPGTRLTVT.

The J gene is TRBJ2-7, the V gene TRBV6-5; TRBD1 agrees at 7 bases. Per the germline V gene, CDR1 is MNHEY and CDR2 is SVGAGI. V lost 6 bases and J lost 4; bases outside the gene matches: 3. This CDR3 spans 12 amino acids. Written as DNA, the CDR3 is TGTGCCAGCAGCGCACAGGGGTACGAGCAGTACTTC. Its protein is CASSAQGYEQYF.